What follows is one TCR beta chain and its context. Its antigen remains unidentified. This record comes from a study of Ad26.COV2.S vaccination and SARS-CoV-2 variants. Across the whole study: As a participant in COV1001, the donor was in the Ad26.COV2.S trial arm.

Profiled with immunoSEQ multiplex PCR; TCRdb holds only in-frame clones, not every one. In the table there are a few hundred thousand clones, more than 70% of which are singletons. Study results and limitations: Breadth of non-spike TCRs did not differ between vaccinees and placebo recipients.

The treatment here: 15 to 20 received Ad26.COV2.S at low or high dose, single or two shots; 5 received placebo; per-sample allocation not given. Following the first vaccine or placebo injection, samples were taken on day 63. An adult aged 18-55 years in Boston served as the donor. CDR1 SEHNR and CDR2 FQNEAQ come from the germline V gene (reference sequence). This CDR3 spans 13 amino acids. Deletions cut 1 base from V and 6 bases from J, with 8 bases between. The chain is built from TRBV7-9 and TRBJ2-3; D possibly corresponds to TRBD2 (5 bases). The receptor comes from a person between 18 and 59 years old who received the Ad26.COV2.S COVID-19 vaccine or a placebo. The input for sequencing was peripheral blood, taken in a trial of Ad26.COV2.S vaccine versus placebo. The CDR3 DNA reads as TGTGCCAGCAGCTTAGGAGGGTTCGATACGCAGTATTTT. It specifies CASSLGGFDTQYF.